The next 27 T cell receptor beta chains were all read from a single sample in a study of blood T cell repertoires in COVID-19. Using immunoSEQ multiplex PCR, the repertoire was profiled, and TCRdb retains in-frame clones only, with some absent. The sample contains around 200,000 clones, 88% of which appear only once. Source material: PBMCs or T cells enriched from blood (not recorded which). The source of these receptors is a woman younger than 45 who had recovered from COVID-19.

The chain uses TRBV15 and TRBJ2-3; 8 nucleotides match TRBD2. Losses at the gene ends were 3 bases for V and 7 bases for J; bases not matched to a gene: 6. Germline CDR1 LNHNV, CDR2 YYDKDF (reference sequence). The CDR3 runs to 14 residues. The CDR3 sequence is CATSREIAGNTQYF. The CDR3 DNA follows: TGTGCCACCAGCAGGGAGATAGCGGGAAATACGCAGTATTTT.

This chain joins TRBV11-3 and TRBJ1-6, with TRBD1 matching over 10 bases. Germline V CDR1 and CDR2: SGHNT, YENEEA. V gave up 2 bases and J gave up 8 bases; unmatched junction bases: 3. The CDR3 covers 15 residues. The CDR3 sequence: CASSLSGTGDSPLHF. The CDR3 DNA is TGTGCCAGCAGCTTAAGCGGGACAGGGGATTCACCCCTCCACTTT.

V usage is TRBV19 and J usage is TRBJ1-1, with a tentative D call TRBD1 (5 bases). The CDR3 spans 16 residues. Germline assignment: CDR1 LNHDA and CDR2 SQIVND (reference sequence). V lost 9 bases and J lost 1, with 21 bases in between. The chain's CDR3 is CARGPGTRVTNTEAFF. Here the CDR3 DNA reads TGTGCCAGGGGGCCTGGTACTCGAGTAACGAACACTGAAGCTTTCTTT.

The rearrangement uses TRBV5-1 and TRBJ2-2; 8 bases align to TRBD1. Germline-derived CDR1 and CDR2 are SGHRS and YFSETQ. The CDR3 has 14 amino acids. The trim removed 5 bases at V and 6 bases at J, leaving 6 bases unmatched. CDR3: CASRQTGGAGELFF. CDR3 coding DNA: TGCGCCAGCAGGCAAACAGGGGGTGCCGGGGAGCTGTTTTTT.

In its sample, this clone was seen once. V gene TRBV6-5 combines with J gene TRBJ1-5; D gene uncertain. The V gene lost 5 bases and the J gene lost 0 bases, with 11 bases spanning the gap. Germline loops: CDR1 MNHEY, CDR2 SVGAGI. CDR3 length: 15 amino acids. The CDR3 is CASSPRGPSNQPQHF. The CDR3 DNA reads as TGTGCCAGCAGTCCCCGCGGCCCTAGCAATCAGCCCCAGCATTTT.

The genes are TRBV3-1 (or the pseudogene TRBV3-2) and TRBJ1-2; tentative D call: TRBD1 (5 bases). Germline CDR1 reads LGHDT; CDR2 reads YNNKEL (reference sequence). This CDR3 has 14 residues. V was pared by 3 bases and J by 4 bases, with 12 bases between. The CDR3 sequence: CASSQGQGPYGYTF. CDR3 DNA: TGTGCCAGCAGCCAGGGGCAGGGCCCCTATGGCTACACCTTC.

A single count supports this clone. The chain is built from TRBV4-3 and TRBJ1-2, with TRBD1 identical over 10 bases. This CDR3 has 14 amino acids. CDR1 and CDR2 from the germline V gene are LGHNA and YSLEER. V gave up 3 bases and J gave up 7 bases; unmatched junction bases: 5. The CDR3 DNA follows: TGCGCCAGCAGCCAGGGGGACAGGGGAGGTGGCTACACCTTC. As protein: CASSQGDRGGGYTF.

V gene TRBV7-9 combines with J gene TRBJ2-3; no reliable D call. The germline gives CDR1 SEHNR, CDR2 FQNEAQ (reference sequence). The CDR3 extends over 12 amino acids. V shed 1 base and J shed 6 bases, with 5 bases lying between them. In DNA, the CDR3 is TGTGCCAGCAGCTTAGAACTGGATACGCAGTATTTT. This sequence encodes CASSLELDTQYF.

This clone was found once. Other nucleotide sequences from this sample produce the same CDR3. The chain joins TRBV3-1 (or the pseudogene TRBV3-2) to TRBJ1-1; D is unresolved. V dropped 0 bases and J dropped 2 bases, with 7 bases sitting between them. This CDR3 spans 14 amino acids. In germline, CDR1 is LGHDT, CDR2 YNNKEL (reference sequence). The CDR3 bases are TGTGCCAGCAGCCAAGAAACGGTTAACACTGAAGCTTTCTTT. Translation: CASSQETVNTEAFF.

This clone was recorded a few times. This chain connects TRBV5-4 to TRBJ1-2; no firm D call. Germline V gene data show CDR1 as SGHNT and CDR2 as YYREEE (reference sequence). Trimming shortened V by 6 bases and J by 7 bases, and 19 bases separated the two germline ends. CDR3 length equals 14 residues. Written as DNA, the CDR3 is TGTGCCAGCATGCCGCAGGAAGAGTTGGGTGGCTACACCTTC. It is translated as CASMPQEELGGYTF.

This clone was observed a few times. This CDR3 is also generated by other DNA sequences in the sample. The chain carries TRBV27 and TRBJ1-1, with TRBD1 identical over 10 bases. After removal of 5 bases from V and 5 bases from J, the junction contained 8 bases not matched to a gene. This CDR3 comprises 15 residues. CDR1 and CDR2 from the germline V gene are MNHEY and SMNVEV (reference sequence). The CDR3 region has the DNA TGTGCCAGCAGTCCTATCGGACAGGGGGGGACTGAAGCTTTCTTT. It yields the protein CASSPIGQGGTEAFF.

The gene calls are TRBV7-8 and TRBJ1-1; the D is unclear. The CDR3 length is 12 residues. The V gene's germline CDR1 is SGHVS and CDR2 FQNEAQ. Trimming stripped 5 bases from V and 5 bases from J, with 9 bases between. The CDR3 protein is CASSRWQTEAFF. As DNA, the CDR3 is TGTGCCAGCAGCCGATGGCAGACTGAAGCTTTCTTT.

The CDR3 is CASSQDRVKKGSNQPQHF. The CDR3 coding sequence is TGTGCCAGCAGCCAAGACAGGGTAAAGAAAGGGTCGAATCAGCCCCAGCATTTT. This chain links TRBV3-1 (or the pseudogene TRBV3-2) with TRBJ1-5; possibly TRBD1 for D (5 bases). The V gene's germline CDR1 is LGHDT and CDR2 YNNKEL (reference sequence). With 0 bases removed from V and 4 bases from J, the gap between germline ends came to 19 bases. The CDR3 consists of 18 residues.

The J gene is TRBJ1-2, the V gene TRBV6-2 or TRBV6-3, with TRBD1 matching 11 bases. The ends lost 2 bases at V and 6 bases at J; junction bases unmatched: 5. The CDR3 consists of 15 residues. From germline, CDR1 is MNHEY and CDR2 SVGEGT. The CDR3 bases are TGTGCCAGCAGTTACAGTCCGGACAGGGGGCATGGCTACACCTTC. It yields the protein CASSYSPDRGHGYTF.

This clone came up once. The rearrangement links TRBV4-2 to TRBJ1-4, with D uncertain. The CDR3 extends over 15 amino acids. Germline V CDR1 and CDR2: LGHNA, YNFKEQ. V lost 0 bases to trimming and J lost 7 bases, with 12 bases between them. The CDR3 DNA is TGTGCCAGCAGCCAAGAAAACACTTCAGGTGAAAAACTGTTTTTT. Encoded protein: CASSQENTSGEKLFF.

This chain uses TRBV2 with TRBJ1-6, with 8 bases identical to TRBD1. The CDR3 covers 13 residues. Germline V gene data show CDR1 as SNHLY and CDR2 as FYNNEI. V trimming: 4 bases; J trimming: 10 bases; junction bases outside the gene matches: 3. CDR3 residues: CASSGTGQSPLHF. CDR3 DNA sequence: TGTGCCAGCAGTGGGACAGGGCAGTCACCCCTCCACTTT.

This chain links TRBV6-4 with TRBJ1-1; TRBD1 is a possible D gene (6 bases). The germline V and J ends were trimmed by 2 bases and 4 bases, with 11 bases remaining between them. The CDR3 is made up of 14 amino acids. Germline loops: CDR1 MRHNA, CDR2 SNTAGT. CDR3 coding DNA: TGTGCCAGCAGTGACGGGGGCATGGCCACTGAAGCTTTCTTT. Translating it yields CASSDGGMATEAFF.

In this sample, this clone turned up once. The chain has TRBV7-6 and TRBJ1-2; perhaps TRBD1 as D (5 bases). Germline CDR1 reads SGHVS; CDR2 reads FNYEAQ. V was trimmed by 4 bases and J by 8 bases, leaving 17 bases between them. The CDR3 length is 14 residues. The DNA of the CDR3 is TGTGCCAGCAGCTACACCCCTGGGGGAGGGGGCTACACCTTC. Amino acid sequence: CASSYTPGGGGYTF.

This rearrangement joins TRBV7-2 to TRBJ2-1, with 10 bases aligning to TRBD2. J was trimmed by 3 bases and V by 6 bases; bases with no gene match: 8. Germline lookup yields CDR1 SGHTA and CDR2 FQGNSA. The CDR3 loop spans 16 amino acids. For the CDR3, the DNA is TGTGCCAGCAGAACAACCGGGACTAGCGTCTACAATGAGCAGTTCTTC. It is translated as CASRTTGTSVYNEQFF. Looking up the rest from reference TRBV7-2 and TRBJ2-1 gives the full variable domain: GAGVSQSPSNKVTEKGKDVELRCDPISGHTALYWYRQSLGQGLEFLIYFQGNSAPDKSGLPSDRFSAERTGGSVSTLTIQRTQQEDSAVYLCASRTTGTSVYNEQFFGPGTRLTVL.

The chain employs TRBV7-2 and TRBJ1-1; D may be TRBD1 (5 bases). Germline V gene sequence: CDR1 SGHTA, CDR2 FQGNSA. The length of the CDR3 is 13 residues. V was shortened by 3 bases and J by 7 bases, with 12 bases between the two germline ends. In DNA form, the CDR3 reads TGTGCCAGCAGCTTTGTGGGGGGGGTTGAAGCTTTCTTT. Translated, it gives CASSFVGGVEAFF. The whole variable domain, filled in from reference TRBV7-2 and TRBJ1-1, reads GAGVSQSPSNKVTEKGKDVELRCDPISGHTALYWYRQSLGQGLEFLIYFQGNSAPDKSGLPSDRFSAERTGGSVSTLTIQRTQQEDSAVYLCASSFVGGVEAFFGQGTRLTVV.

The chain couples TRBV5-1 to TRBJ2-5; D is perhaps TRBD1 (5 bases). The CDR3 spans 13 residues. Trimming removed 2 bases at V and 4 bases at J, with 9 bases between. The germline CDR1 and CDR2 sequences are SGHRS and YFSETQ. The CDR3 reads CASSFFTGETQYF. As DNA, the CDR3 is TGCGCCAGCAGCTTTTTCACAGGAGAGACCCAGTACTTC.

The gene calls are TRBV11-3 and TRBJ2-5; 9 nucleotides line up with TRBD2. The ends lost 5 bases at V and 4 bases at J; junction bases unmatched: 5. Germline V gene lookup returns CDR1 SGHNT and CDR2 YENEEA. The CDR3 covers 14 residues. This CDR3 is CASSNGLAPETQYF. DNA of the CDR3: TGTGCCAGCAGCAACGGACTAGCGCCAGAGACCCAGTACTTC. Based on the CDR3 plus reference TRBV11-3 and TRBJ2-5, the full variable domain is EAGVVQSPRYKIIEKKQPVAFWCNPISGHNTLYWYLQNLGQGPELLIRYENEEAVDDSQLPKDRFSAERLKGVDSTLKIQPAELGDSAVYLCASSNGLAPETQYFGPGTRLLVL.

V and J are TRBV7-9 and TRBJ2-3, with 10 bases matching TRBD1. Germline V lookup: CDR1 SEHNR, CDR2 FQNEAQ (reference sequence). V shed 5 bases, J shed 6 bases, and the junction held 11 bases outside the gene matches. CDR3 size: 16 residues. The CDR3 reads CASSTTRQGARDTQYF. The CDR3 DNA reads TGTGCCAGCAGCACCACTCGACAGGGGGCGAGGGATACGCAGTATTTT.

The genes are TRBV2 and TRBJ2-4, with 10 bases matching TRBD1. Germline-derived CDR1 and CDR2 are SNHLY and FYNNEI. There are 14 residues in the CDR3. Germline trimming cut 4 bases from V and 7 bases from J; bases unmatched to any gene: 4. The chain's CDR3 is CASSGDRGLNIQYF. The CDR3 DNA is TGTGCCAGCAGTGGCGACAGGGGGCTGAACATTCAGTACTTC.

The V gene is TRBV19, the J gene TRBJ1-1; 9 bases map to TRBD1. Germline values: CDR1 LNHDA, CDR2 SQIVND (reference sequence). CDR3 length: 15 residues. Trimming removed 5 bases from V and 5 bases from J; junction bases left unmatched: 9. The CDR3 region has the DNA TGTGCCAGTAGTTCACAGGGGGCTTTAAGGACTGAAGCTTTCTTT. This gives the protein CASSSQGALRTEAFF.

This chain links TRBV19 with TRBJ1-1; TRBD1 might be the D (6 bases). The V and J ends lost 3 bases and 5 bases respectively, with 13 bases between them. The CDR3 contains 14 residues. Germline V gene lookup returns CDR1 LNHDA and CDR2 SQIVND (reference sequence). Written as DNA, the CDR3 is TGTGCCAGTAGTATGAGGGGGAGGGATACTGAAGCTTTCTTT. As protein: CASSMRGRDTEAFF.

The V gene is TRBV6-4, the J gene TRBJ2-3; 15 bases line up with TRBD2. Germline CDR1 and CDR2: MRHNA and SNTAGT. V lost 3 bases and J lost 4; bases outside the gene matches: 2. CDR3 length: 16 residues. The CDR3 spells CASSDRTSGGADTQYF. CDR3 bases: TGTGCCAGCAGTGATCGGACTAGCGGGGGGGCAGATACGCAGTATTTT.